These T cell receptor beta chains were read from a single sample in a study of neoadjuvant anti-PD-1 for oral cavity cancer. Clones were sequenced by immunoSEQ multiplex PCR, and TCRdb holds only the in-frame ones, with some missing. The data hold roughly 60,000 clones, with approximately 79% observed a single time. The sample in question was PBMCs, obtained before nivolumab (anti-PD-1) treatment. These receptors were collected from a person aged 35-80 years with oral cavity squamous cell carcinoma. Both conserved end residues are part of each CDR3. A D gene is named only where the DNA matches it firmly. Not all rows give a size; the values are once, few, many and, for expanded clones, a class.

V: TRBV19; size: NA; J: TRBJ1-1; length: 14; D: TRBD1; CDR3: CASSRQGGNTEAFF; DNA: TGTGCCAGTAGCAGACAGGGAGGGAACACTGAAGCTTTCTTT
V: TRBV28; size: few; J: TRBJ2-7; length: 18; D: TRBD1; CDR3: CASSSWTGDPRSVPGQYF; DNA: TGTGCCAGCAGTTCTTGGACAGGGGACCCTCGTTCGGTTCCTGGGCAGTACTTC
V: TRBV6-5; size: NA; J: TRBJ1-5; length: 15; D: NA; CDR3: CASSITGISNQPQHF; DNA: TGTGCCAGCAGTATAACAGGGATTAGCAATCAGCCCCAGCATTTT
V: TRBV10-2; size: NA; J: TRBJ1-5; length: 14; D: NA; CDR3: CASSESSSNQPQHF; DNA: TGCGCCAGCAGTGAGTCGTCTAGCAATCAGCCCCAGCATTTT
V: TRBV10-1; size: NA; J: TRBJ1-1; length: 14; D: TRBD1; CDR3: CASSGGQGFTEAFF; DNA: TGCGCCAGCAGTGGAGGACAGGGATTCACTGAAGCTTTCTTT
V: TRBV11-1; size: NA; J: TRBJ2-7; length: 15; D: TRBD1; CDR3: CASSLETGGTYEQYF; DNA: TGTGCCAGCAGCTTAGAGACAGGGGGCACCTACGAGCAGTACTTC
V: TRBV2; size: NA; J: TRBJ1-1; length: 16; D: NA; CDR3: CASKRDGLLPNTEAFF; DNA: TGTGCCAGCAAAAGGGACGGTCTTCTCCCGAACACTGAAGCTTTCTTT
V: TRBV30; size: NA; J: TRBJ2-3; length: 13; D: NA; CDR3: CASGQFSTDTQYF; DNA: TGTGCCTCCGGCCAATTTAGCACAGATACGCAGTATTTT
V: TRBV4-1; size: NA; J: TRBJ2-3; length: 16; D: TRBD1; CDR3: CASSQEWTGWTDTQYF; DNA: TGCGCCAGCAGCCAAGAGTGGACAGGGTGGACAGATACGCAGTATTTT
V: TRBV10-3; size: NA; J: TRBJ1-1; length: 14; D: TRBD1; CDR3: CAISEAGQGAGAFF; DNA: TGTGCCATCAGTGAGGCAGGACAGGGGGCTGGAGCTTTCTTT
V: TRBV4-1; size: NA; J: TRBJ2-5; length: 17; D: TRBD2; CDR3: CASSQDVSGANQETQYF; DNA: TGCGCCAGCAGCCAAGATGTAAGCGGGGCCAACCAAGAGACCCAGTACTTC
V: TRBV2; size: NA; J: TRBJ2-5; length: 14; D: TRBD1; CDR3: CASSGQGLGETQYF; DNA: TGTGCCAGCAGTGGACAGGGCTTAGGAGAGACCCAGTACTTC
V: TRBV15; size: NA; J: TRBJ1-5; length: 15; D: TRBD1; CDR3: CATSVRQGSNQPQHF; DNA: TGTGCCACCAGCGTCAGACAGGGTAGCAATCAGCCCCAGCATTTT
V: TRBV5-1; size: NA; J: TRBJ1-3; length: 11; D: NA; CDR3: CASRAGNTIYF; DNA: TGCGCCAGCAGAGCTGGAAACACCATATATTTT
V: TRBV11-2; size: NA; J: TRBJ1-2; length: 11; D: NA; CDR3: CASSFQGLYTF; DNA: TGTGCCAGCAGCTTTCAGGGGTTATACACCTTC
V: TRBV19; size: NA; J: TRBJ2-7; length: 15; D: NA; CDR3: CASSIKAGGQYEQYF; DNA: TGTGCCAGTAGTATAAAGGCAGGCGGACAATACGAGCAGTACTTC
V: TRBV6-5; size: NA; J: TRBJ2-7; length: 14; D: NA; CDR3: CASSPAPTGYEQYF; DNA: TGTGCCAGCAGTCCAGCACCGACGGGCTACGAGCAGTACTTC
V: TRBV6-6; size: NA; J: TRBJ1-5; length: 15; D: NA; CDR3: CASRPVGARNQPQHF; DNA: TGTGCCAGCAGACCGGTAGGGGCGCGAAATCAGCCCCAGCATTTT
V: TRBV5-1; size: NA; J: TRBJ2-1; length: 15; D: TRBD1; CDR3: CASSIQGAVYNEQFF; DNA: TGCGCCAGCAGCATACAGGGGGCTGTCTACAATGAGCAGTTCTTC
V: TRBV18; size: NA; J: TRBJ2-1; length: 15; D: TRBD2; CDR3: CASSLRTSGYNEQFF; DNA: TGTGCCAGCTCACTTCGGACTAGCGGCTACAATGAGCAGTTCTTC
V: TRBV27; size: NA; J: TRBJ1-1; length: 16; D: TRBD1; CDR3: CASSLAQGALNTEAFF; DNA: TGTGCCAGCAGTTTGGCCCAGGGGGCCTTGAACACTGAAGCTTTCTTT
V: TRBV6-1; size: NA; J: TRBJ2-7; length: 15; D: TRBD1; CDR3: CASSPLQGSSYEQYF; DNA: TGTGCCAGCAGTCCTCTACAGGGGAGCTCCTACGAGCAGTACTTC
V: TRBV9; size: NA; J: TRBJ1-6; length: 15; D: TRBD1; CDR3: CASSGGDRENSPLHF; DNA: TGTGCCAGCAGCGGAGGGGACAGGGAGAATTCACCCCTCCACTTT
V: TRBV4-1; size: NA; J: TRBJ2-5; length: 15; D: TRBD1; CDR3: CASSSPGTGKETQYF; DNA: TGCGCCAGCAGCTCTCCGGGGACAGGGAAAGAGACCCAGTACTTC
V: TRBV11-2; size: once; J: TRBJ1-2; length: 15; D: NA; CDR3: CASRAAGILGYGYTF; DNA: TGTGCCAGCAGAGCTGCCGGGATCCTCGGCTATGGCTACACCTTC
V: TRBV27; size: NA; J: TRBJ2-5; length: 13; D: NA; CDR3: CASSFADSGTQYF; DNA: TGTGCCAGCAGTTTTGCGGACTCGGGGACCCAGTACTTC
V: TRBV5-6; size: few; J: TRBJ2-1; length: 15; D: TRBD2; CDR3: CASSPARLAHNEQFF; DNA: TGTGCCAGCAGTCCTGCCCGACTAGCTCACAATGAGCAGTTCTTC
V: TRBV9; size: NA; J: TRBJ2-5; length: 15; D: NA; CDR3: CASSVAPGKQETQYF; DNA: TGTGCCAGCAGCGTCGCCCCGGGGAAGCAAGAGACCCAGTACTTC
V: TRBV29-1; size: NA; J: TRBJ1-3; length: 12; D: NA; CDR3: CSVIVSGNTIYF; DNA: TGCAGCGTCATAGTCTCTGGAAACACCATATATTTT